Shown below are 27 T cell receptor beta chains from a single sample sequenced in a study of cytomegalovirus exposure and HLA in healthy donors. PCR primers comprised 60 Vbeta and 13 Jbeta primers. Sequenced by immunoSEQ multiplex PCR; TCRdb stores in-frame clones only, minus some. The sample lists under 200,000 clones; about 77% were seen once. Sequenced: PBMCs. The receptors here all came from a man aged 60 to 75 in good health and CMV-seronegative.

CDR3 sequence (DNA): TGTGCCAGTAGGAAGCGGGAACCTCCCTACGAGCAGTACTTC. It codes for CASRKREPPYEQYF. The chain carries TRBV19 and TRBJ2-7; 7 nucleotides match TRBD2. This CDR3 is built from 14 residues. V gave up 6 bases and J gave up 2 bases; unmatched junction bases: 7. The germline CDR1 and CDR2 sequences are LNHDA and SQIVND (reference sequence).

The gene calls are TRBV27 and TRBJ2-7, with 11 bases fitting TRBD2. The CDR3 sequence is 19 residues long. The ends lost 2 bases at V and 4 bases at J; junction bases unmatched: 16. CDR1 is MNHEY, CDR2 SMNVEV, per germline (reference sequence). CDR3 bases: TGTGCCAGCAGTTTAAGGGGTACTAGCGGGAGTCAGCTGGGGTACGAGCAGTACTTC. It yields the protein CASSLRGTSGSQLGYEQYF.

The rearrangement uses TRBV6-6 and TRBJ1-4; D remains unclear. V lost 6 bases, J lost 8 bases, and 10 bases lay in between. CDR1 MNHNY and CDR2 SVGAGI come from the germline V gene (reference sequence). This CDR3 has 12 amino acids. CDR3 amino acids: CASREVGEKLFF. In DNA, the CDR3 is TGTGCCAGCAGGGAAGTGGGCGAAAAACTGTTTTTT.

This clone was observed a single time. This chain connects TRBV29-1 to TRBJ1-3; D unclear. CDR3 length: 14 amino acids. Germline V gives CDR1 SQVTM, CDR2 ANQGSEA. V was shortened by 7 bases and J by 2 bases, with 15 bases between the two germline ends. CDR3 protein: CSARTWGTGNTIYF. The CDR3 DNA sequence: TGCAGCGCACGGACTTGGGGAACTGGAAACACCATATATTTT.

J is TRBJ2-1 and V is TRBV30, with 13 bases identical to TRBD2. The length of the CDR3 is 17 residues. Germline loops: CDR1 GTSNPN, CDR2 SVGIG (reference sequence). V lost 5 bases to trimming and J lost 0 bases; unmatched junction nucleotides: 7. CDR3 DNA sequence: TGTGCCTGGTTAGGGACTAGCGGGGTGAGCTCCTACAATGAGCAGTTCTTC. Its translation is CAWLGTSGVSSYNEQFF.

CDR3 loop: CATSRDLVSGELFF. The CDR3 nucleotides are TGTGCCACCAGCAGAGACCTAGTTTCCGGGGAGCTGTTTTTT. This rearrangement joins TRBV15 to TRBJ2-2; no clear D gene. Germline CDR1 LNHNV, CDR2 YYDKDF (reference sequence). The CDR3 contains 14 residues. Trimming pared 0 bases from V and 6 bases from J, leaving 8 bases between.

V and J are TRBV29-1 and TRBJ2-1; 9 bases are shared with TRBD2. Per germline, CDR1 SQVTM and CDR2 ANQGSEA. The CDR3 length is 17 residues. J gave up 2 bases and V 0 bases, and 8 bases lay outside the gene matches. CDR3 protein: CSVEDRLAGGAYNEQFF. The CDR3 DNA reads TGCAGCGTTGAAGATAGGTTGGCGGGAGGGGCCTACAATGAGCAGTTCTTC.

The chain couples TRBV19 to TRBJ1-4, with no clear D. Germline V gene lookup returns CDR1 LNHDA and CDR2 SQIVND (reference sequence). The CDR3 length is 15 residues. V lost 7 bases, J lost 5 bases, and 17 bases lay in between. CDR3 DNA: TGTGCCAGTACAACAACCCTTGGTGTAAATGAAAAACTGTTTTTT. The encoded protein is CASTTTLGVNEKLFF.

The chain recombines TRBV11-3 with TRBJ2-1, with 11 positions matching TRBD2. Trimming cost V 5 bases and J 9 bases; bases outside gene matches: 12. This CDR3 has 16 residues. Germline V CDR1 and CDR2: SGHNT, YENEEA. This CDR3 reads CASSKLAGGAGSEQFF. The DNA for the CDR3 is TGTGCCAGCAGCAAATTAGCGGGGGGGGCAGGGAGTGAGCAGTTCTTC.

This clone was observed a single time. This chain links TRBV7-6 with TRBJ1-1, with a weak D call TRBD1 (5 bases). The CDR3 is made up of 13 amino acids. In germline, CDR1 is SGHVS, CDR2 FNYEAQ. Deletions cut 10 bases from V and 3 bases from J, with 15 bases between. CDR3 protein: CATQGGADTEAFF. The CDR3 region has the DNA TGTGCCACCCAAGGTGGGGCGGACACTGAAGCTTTCTTT.

The V gene is TRBV2, the J gene TRBJ2-5; D may be TRBD2 (5 bases). The length of the CDR3 is 13 residues. The germline V gene encodes CDR1 SNHLY and CDR2 FYNNEI. V dropped 5 bases and J dropped 3 bases, with 10 bases sitting between them. CDR3 sequence reads: CASSRGPEETQYF. As DNA, the CDR3 is TGTGCCAGCAGTCGCGGGCCCGAAGAGACCCAGTACTTC.

V gene TRBV27 combines with J gene TRBJ1-5; 11 bases are shared with TRBD1. The CDR3 extends over 13 amino acids. CDR1 is MNHEY and CDR2 is SMNVEV in the germline V gene (reference sequence). The V gene end was trimmed by 6 bases and the J gene end by 5 bases; junction bases not matched to a gene: 0. This CDR3 reads CASRDRGHQPQHF. The CDR3 DNA reads as TGTGCCAGCAGGGACAGGGGGCATCAGCCCCAGCATTTT.

This sequence joins TRBV6-1 and TRBJ2-7; D might be TRBD1 (5 bases). The ends were cut back, 8 bases at V and 6 bases at J, with 17 bases in the middle. CDR1 is MNHNS, CDR2 SASEGT, per germline. CDR3 length equals 13 residues. The CDR3 spells CASQGTLLGEQYF. The CDR3 DNA is TGTGCCAGCCAGGGAACCCTCCTAGGCGAGCAGTACTTC.

This chain connects TRBV5-1 to TRBJ2-1, with 13 bases matching TRBD2. The trim removed 4 bases at V and 8 bases at J, leaving 9 bases unmatched. This CDR3 comprises 16 residues. Germline V lookup: CDR1 SGHRS, CDR2 YFSETQ. The CDR3 region has the DNA TGCGCCAGCAGCCGAGGACTAGCGGGAGCCTTCGATGAGCAGTTCTTC. Translating gives CASSRGLAGAFDEQFF.

The chain couples TRBV19 to TRBJ1-2; D is unresolved. Deletions cut 3 bases from V and 4 bases from J, with 9 bases between. Germline CDR1 reads LNHDA; CDR2 reads SQIVND (reference sequence). The CDR3 spans 13 residues. The CDR3 sequence is CASSIGRFYGYTF. In DNA form, the CDR3 reads TGTGCCAGTAGTATTGGCCGCTTCTATGGCTACACCTTC.

This clone has a handful of counts. V is TRBV5-1 and J is TRBJ2-1; D ambiguous. Looked up from germline, CDR1 is SGHRS and CDR2 is YFSETQ. V was shortened by 0 bases and J by 5 bases, with 6 bases between the two germline ends. This CDR3 is built from 13 residues. The CDR3 loop is CASSLALDNEQFF. The CDR3 nucleotides are TGCGCCAGCAGCTTGGCCCTTGACAATGAGCAGTTCTTC.

The chain joins TRBV6-5 to TRBJ2-5, with a possible D match to TRBD1 (5 bases). Near its end, the DNA agrees better with TRBJ2-7, so the J call may be wrong. Germline lookup yields CDR1 MNHEY and CDR2 SVGAGI. The CDR3 covers 12 residues. The CDR3 DNA sequence: TGTGCCAGCAGACAAGGGGCTGCCGAGCAGTACTTC. It encodes CASRQGAAEQYF.

This clone was observed a single time. The gene calls are TRBV2 and TRBJ2-1; 11 bases line up with TRBD1. Germline CDR1 SNHLY, CDR2 FYNNEI. Trimming removed 6 bases from V and 5 bases from J; junction bases left unmatched: 3. The CDR3 totals 14 residues. As DNA, the CDR3 is TGTGCCAGCAGAGGACAGGGGGCTCACAATGAGCAGTTCTTC. Protein: CASRGQGAHNEQFF.

For this clone: This same CDR3 is encoded by further DNA sequences in the sample. The gene calls are TRBV5-1 and TRBJ2-3; no clear D. The V end was cut by 3 bases, the J end by 1 base, with 3 bases between. CDR3 length: 12 residues. Germline-derived CDR1 and CDR2 are SGHRS and YFSETQ. This chain's CDR3 is CASSSGTDTQYF. CDR3 coding DNA: TGCGCCAGCAGCTCCGGCACAGATACGCAGTATTTT. The whole variable domain, filled in from reference TRBV5-1 and TRBJ2-3, reads KAGVTQTPRYLIKTRGQQVTLSCSPISGHRSVSWYQQTPGQGLQFLFEYFSETQRNKGNFPGRFSGRQFSNSRSEMNVSTLELGDSALYLCASSSGTDTQYFGPGTRLTVL.

The chain couples TRBV6-4 to TRBJ1-6; 9 positions match TRBD1. Germline CDR1 and CDR2: MRHNA and SNTAGT. The ends lost 3 bases at V and 7 bases at J; junction bases unmatched: 1. The CDR3 is made up of 14 amino acids. In DNA, the CDR3 is TGTGCCAGCAGTGAAGACAGGGGGAATTCACCCCTCCACTTT. It encodes CASSEDRGNSPLHF.

The chain has TRBV4-3 and TRBJ1-1, with TRBD1 as a possible D gene (5 bases). V lost 1 base, J lost 2 bases, and 14 bases lay in between. Germline-derived CDR1 and CDR2 are LGHNA and YSLEER. The CDR3 has 16 residues. CDR3 loop: CASSQGRTTFNTEAFF. The CDR3 DNA follows: TGCGCCAGCAGCCAAGGTAGGACAACATTTAACACTGAAGCTTTCTTT.

V and J are TRBV5-4 and TRBJ1-2; maybe TRBD1 (6 bases). V dropped 1 base and J dropped 8 bases, with 9 bases sitting between them. CDR1 is SGHNT, CDR2 YYREEE, per germline (reference sequence). The CDR3 totals 12 residues. CDR3 in amino acids: CASSLSGGGYTF. The CDR3 nucleotides read TGTGCCAGCAGCTTGTCTGGGGGCGGCTACACCTTC.

This clone has more than one count but fewer than ten. CDR3 sequence: CASSQDLLARAYEQYF. The CDR3 DNA reads TGTGCCAGCAGCCAAGACTTACTAGCGAGAGCATACGAGCAGTACTTC. V gene TRBV14 combines with J gene TRBJ2-7; 7 bases are a match to TRBD2. The V and J ends lost 0 bases and 4 bases, in that order; junction bases with no gene match: 9. The germline gives CDR1 SGHDN, CDR2 FVKESK. There are 16 residues in the CDR3.

The rearrangement links TRBV27 to TRBJ1-4, with D possibly being TRBD1 (5 bases). V was pared by 2 bases and J by 7 bases, with 8 bases between. Germline V gene data show CDR1 as MNHEY and CDR2 as SMNVEV (reference sequence). The CDR3 spans 13 residues. CDR3 loop: CASSLQGGEKLFF. The CDR3 region has the DNA TGTGCCAGCAGTTTACAGGGCGGTGAAAAACTGTTTTTT.

V and J are TRBV7-2 and TRBJ2-5, with D possibly TRBD1 on 6 matching bases. CDR1 and CDR2 (germline): SGHTA, FQGNSA. Trimming took 6 bases from V and 2 from J, leaving 13 bases between them. The CDR3 spans 14 residues. CDR3 sequence reads: CASRNRDNQETQYF. CDR3 sequence (DNA): TGTGCCAGCAGAAACCGGGACAATCAAGAGACCCAGTACTTC. Using reference TRBV7-2 and TRBJ2-5 for the parts outside the CDR3, the full variable domain is GAGVSQSPSNKVTEKGKDVELRCDPISGHTALYWYRQSLGQGLEFLIYFQGNSAPDKSGLPSDRFSAERTGGSVSTLTIQRTQQEDSAVYLCASRNRDNQETQYFGPGTRLLVL.

The chain links TRBV19 to TRBJ1-5; D remains unclear. Between the trimmed V and J ends, which lost 8 bases and 3 bases, there was a span of 8 bases. The germline V gene encodes CDR1 LNHDA and CDR2 SQIVND (reference sequence). CDR3 length equals 12 residues. The CDR3 DNA sequence: TGTGCCAGTTGTCAGGTCAATCAGCCCCAGCATTTT. Protein sequence: CASCQVNQPQHF.

This chain uses TRBV7-3 with TRBJ2-3; maybe TRBD2 (6 bases). V lost 6 bases and J 6 bases, leaving 19 bases between the germline ends. CDR1 and CDR2 from the germline V gene are SGHTA and FQGTGA. The CDR3 is 15 residues long. The CDR3 bases are TGTGCCAGCAGTTACGGGAGTAGTCGCCGGGATACGCAGTATTTT. This gives the protein CASSYGSSRRDTQYF.